This TCR beta chain originates from a study of blood T cell repertoires in COVID-19. From germline, CDR1 is GTSNPN and CDR2 SVGIG (reference sequence). The CDR3 loop spans 13 amino acids. After removal of 4 bases from V and 4 bases from J, the junction contained 6 bases not matched to a gene. Original analysis: Reference gene primer amplification gave estimated nucleated cell counts. The table came from immunoSEQ multiplex PCR; TCRdb's copy has only in-frame clones and leaves some out. Clone size and V and J calls were adopted from that table, with D and trimming inferred from the DNA. The repertoire holds approximately 200,000 clones, with more than 85% as singletons.

The chain recombines TRBV30 with TRBJ1-2; 7 bases map to TRBD1. Sequencing input: peripheral blood. This TCR was recovered from a man aged 35 to 55 with active or convalescent COVID-19. The chain's CDR3 is CAWMRQGGYGYTF. CDR3 nucleotide sequence: TGTGCCTGGATGCGTCAGGGGGGCTATGGCTACACCTTC.